This note documents a single TCR beta chain sequence. Its antigen is as yet unknown. UMIs accompanied the 5'RACE template switching by which TCR beta cDNA was made. TCRdb processed the 5' RACE reads again and assigns one entry to each CDR3 protein, with no DNA. This listing includes over 200,000 distinct CDR3 sequences. The source of the sample is a study of T cells expressing NK-cell markers. Study as a whole: Out of eight donors sequenced, seven tested HCMV-seropositive and the remaining one seronegative.

The study's findings and limits: Evidence did not settle whether expanded NKG2C+ T cell clones targeted HCMV. Each of over 5 donors carried dominant NKG2C+ clonotypes accounting for about 1.0-8% of CD8+ T cells.

The origin of this receptor is a young man in good health. The sequenced material came from blood T cells: a sorted CD56 or NKG2C T cell subset, CD4+ or CD8+ T cells, or bulk PBMC T cells (not recorded which).

The CDR3 loop reads CASSPPVRGYTF. The chain combines TRBV12-3 or TRBV12-4 with TRBJ1-2; TCRdb names TRBD1, which stays unverified in the absence of DNA. The CDR3 runs to 12 residues.